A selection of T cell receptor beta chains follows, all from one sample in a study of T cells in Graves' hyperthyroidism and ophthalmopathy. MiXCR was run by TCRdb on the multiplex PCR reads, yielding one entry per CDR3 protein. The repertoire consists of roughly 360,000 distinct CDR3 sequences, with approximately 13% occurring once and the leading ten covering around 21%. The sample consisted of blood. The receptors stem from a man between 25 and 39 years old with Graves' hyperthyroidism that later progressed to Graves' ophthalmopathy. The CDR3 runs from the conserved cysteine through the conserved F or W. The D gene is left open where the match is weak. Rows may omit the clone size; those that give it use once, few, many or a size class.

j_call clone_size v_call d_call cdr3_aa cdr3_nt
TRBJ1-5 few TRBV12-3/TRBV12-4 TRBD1 CASSLAFQGEGQPQHF TGTGCCAGCAGTTTAGCGTTCCAGGGGGAGGGTCAGCCCCAGCATTTT
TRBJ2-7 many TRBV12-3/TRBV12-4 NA CASSLWNEQYF TGTGCCAGCAGTTTATGGAACGAGCAGTACTTC
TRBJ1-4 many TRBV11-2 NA CASSFSPLTDEKLFF TGTGCCAGCAGCTTCTCCCCTCTTACCGATGAAAAACTGTTTTTT
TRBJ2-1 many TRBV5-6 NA CASTPRIKYNEQFF TGTGCCAGCACCCCCCGGATCAAGTACAATGAGCAGTTCTTC
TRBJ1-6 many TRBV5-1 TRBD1 CASSPGRGNNSPLHF TGCGCCAGCAGCCCGGGCAGGGGGAATAATTCACCCCTCCACTTT
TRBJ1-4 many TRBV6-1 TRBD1 CASSRDSGTGREKLFF TGTGCCAGCAGTCGAGACTCCGGGACAGGGCGGGAAAAACTGTTTTTT
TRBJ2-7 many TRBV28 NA CATRRGGDYEQYF TGTGCCACCCGGAGGGGGGGCGATTACGAGCAGTACTTC
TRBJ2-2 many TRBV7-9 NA CASTPGTSNTGELFF TGTGCCAGCACCCCCGGGACCTCGAACACCGGGGAGCTGTTTTTT
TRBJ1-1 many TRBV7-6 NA CASSLGAGNTEAFF TGTGCCAGCAGCTTAGGGGCGGGAAACACTGAAGCTTTCTTT
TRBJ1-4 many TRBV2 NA CASRDHGALNEKLFF TGTGCCAGCAGGGACCACGGGGCCCTTAATGAAAAACTGTTTTTT
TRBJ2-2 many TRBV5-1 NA CASSLDFGLDTGELFF TGCGCCAGCAGCTTGGATTTCGGACTTGACACCGGGGAGCTGTTTTTT
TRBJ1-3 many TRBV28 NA CASSFSTLGSGNTIYF TGTGCCAGCAGTTTCAGTACTCTAGGCTCTGGAAACACCATATATTTT
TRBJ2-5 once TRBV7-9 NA CANRPRDNQETQYF TGTGCCAACAGACCCAGGGACAACCAAGAGACCCAGTACTTC
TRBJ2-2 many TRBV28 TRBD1 CASRETGGYTGELFF TGTGCCAGCAGAGAAACAGGGGGCTACACCGGGGAGCTGTTTTTT
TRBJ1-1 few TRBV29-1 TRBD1 CSVQGGSDTEAFF TGCAGCGTTCAGGGGGGGTCGGACACTGAAGCTTTCTTT
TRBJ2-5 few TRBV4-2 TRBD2 CASSRTSLKETQYF TGTGCCAGCAGCCGGACTAGCCTAAAAGAGACCCAGTACTTC
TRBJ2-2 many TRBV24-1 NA CATSDLSTGPNTGELFF TGTGCCACCAGTGATTTGTCGACAGGACCGAACACCGGGGAGCTGTTTTTT
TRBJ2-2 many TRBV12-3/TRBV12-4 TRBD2 CASSLAGVNTGELFF TGTGCCAGCAGCTTAGCGGGGGTGAACACCGGGGAGCTGTTTTTT
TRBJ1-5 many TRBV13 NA CASSHFRNQPQHF TGTGCCAGCAGCCACTTCCGAAATCAGCCCCAGCATTTT
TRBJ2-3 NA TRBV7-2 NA CASSLQGGPDTDTQYF TGTGCCAGCAGCTTACAAGGGGGGCCTGACACAGATACGCAGTATTTT
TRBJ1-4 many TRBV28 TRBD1 CASSPGQGWEKLFF TGTGCCAGCAGCCCCGGACAGGGATGGGAAAAACTGTTTTTT
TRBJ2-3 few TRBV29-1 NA CSVGHRTDTQYF TGCAGCGTTGGACACCGCACAGATACGCAGTATTTT
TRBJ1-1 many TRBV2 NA CASSQGGQIREAFF TGTGCCAGTTCCCAAGGGGGGCAGATCCGTGAAGCTTTCTTT
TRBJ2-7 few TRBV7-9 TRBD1 CASSFQGAQQYF TGTGCCAGCAGCTTCCAGGGGGCCCAGCAGTACTTC
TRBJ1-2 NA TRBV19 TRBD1 CASRARQGYGYTF TGTGCCAGTAGGGCCCGACAGGGCTATGGCTACACCTTC
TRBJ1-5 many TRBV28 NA CASSFLDNSNQPQHF TGTGCCAGCAGTTTTTTGGACAATAGCAATCAGCCCCAGCATTTT
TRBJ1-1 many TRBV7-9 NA CASSLHSGNTEAFF TGTGCCAGCAGCTTACATTCCGGAAACACTGAAGCTTTCTTT
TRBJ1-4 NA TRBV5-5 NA CASSQGGGGLRDEKLFF TGTGCCAGCAGCCAGGGAGGGGGGGGGTTGAGGGATGAAAAACTGTTTTTT
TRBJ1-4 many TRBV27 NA CASSLSILAEKLFF TGTGCCAGCAGTTTATCGATACTAGCTGAAAAACTGTTTTTT
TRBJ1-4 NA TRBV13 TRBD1 CASRPQGGGERFEKLFF TGTGCCAGCAGACCACAGGGGGGAGGCGAGCGCTTTGAAAAACTGTTTTTT
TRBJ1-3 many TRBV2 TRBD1 CASSQQGQGNTIYF TGTGCCAGCAGCCAACAGGGGCAGGGAAACACCATATATTTT
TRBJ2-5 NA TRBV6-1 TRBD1 CASSEGQGPRTQYF TGTGCCAGCAGTGAAGGACAGGGCCCCAGGACCCAGTACTTC
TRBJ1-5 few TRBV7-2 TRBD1 CASSFGQGQGNQPQHF TGTGCCAGCAGCTTCGGACAGGGGCAGGGCAATCAGCCCCAGCATTTT
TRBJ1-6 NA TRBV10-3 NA CAISELWSSYNSPLHF TGTGCCATCAGTGAGTTGTGGAGCTCCTATAATTCACCCCTCCACTTT
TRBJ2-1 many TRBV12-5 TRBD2 CASGSGLAGVAEQFF TGTGCTAGTGGTTCGGGACTAGCGGGGGTGGCTGAGCAGTTCTTC
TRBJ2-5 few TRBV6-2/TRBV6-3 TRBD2 CASSYSSAGGSEETQYF TGTGCCAGCAGTTACTCTTCAGCGGGGGGCTCTGAAGAGACCCAGTACTTC
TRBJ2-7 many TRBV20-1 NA CSAIVRPDGFEQYF TGCAGTGCTATTGTGCGCCCGGACGGCTTCGAGCAGTACTTC
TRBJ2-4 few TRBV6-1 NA CASSDVRRVQNIQYF TGTGCCAGCAGTGATGTGAGAAGGGTTCAAAACATTCAGTACTTC
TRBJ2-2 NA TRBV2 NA CASSEFGSGWNTGELFF TGTGCCAGCAGTGAATTTGGGTCAGGGTGGAACACCGGGGAGCTGTTTTTT
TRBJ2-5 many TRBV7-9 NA CASSAQDRPEETQYF TGTGCCAGCAGCGCCCAGGACAGACCCGAAGAGACCCAGTACTTC
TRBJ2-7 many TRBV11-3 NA CASSLSRTPYEQYF TGTGCCAGCAGCTTATCCCGGACCCCATACGAGCAGTACTTC
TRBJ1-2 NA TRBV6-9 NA CASSYYGGKGYTF TGTGCCAGCAGTTACTACGGGGGGAAGGGCTACACCTTC
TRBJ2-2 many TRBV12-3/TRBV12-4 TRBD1 CASSRTGENTGELFF TGTGCCAGCAGCAGAACAGGGGAGAACACCGGGGAGCTGTTTTTT
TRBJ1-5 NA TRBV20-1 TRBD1 CSASPGTGNQPQHF TGCAGTGCTAGCCCGGGGACAGGAAATCAGCCCCAGCATTTT
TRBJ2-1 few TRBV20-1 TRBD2 CSATVTSGGASEQFF TGCAGTGCTACCGTGACTAGCGGGGGGGCCAGTGAGCAGTTCTTC
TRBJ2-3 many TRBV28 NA CASSPVDTQYF TGTGCCAGCAGCCCGGTGGATACGCAGTATTTT
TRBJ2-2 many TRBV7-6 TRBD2 CASSRGLAGNTGELFF TGTGCCAGCAGCCGAGGACTAGCGGGGAACACCGGGGAGCTGTTTTTT
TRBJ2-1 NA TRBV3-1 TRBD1 CASSESGQGSSYNEQFF TGCGCCAGCAGTGAGTCGGGACAGGGGAGCTCCTACAATGAGCAGTTCTTC
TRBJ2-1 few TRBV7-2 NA CASSWSMGGNEQFF TGTGCCAGCAGTTGGTCTATGGGGGGCAATGAGCAGTTCTTC
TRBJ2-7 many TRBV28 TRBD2 CASNQAGGRQYF TGTGCCAGCAACCAAGCGGGGGGGCGGCAGTACTTC
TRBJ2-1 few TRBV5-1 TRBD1 CASSLTGQGSAQFF TGCGCCAGCAGCCTGACCGGACAGGGATCTGCGCAGTTCTTC